The 15 T cell receptor beta chains listed next were all sequenced from one sample in a study of blood T cell repertoires in COVID-19. This table comes from immunoSEQ multiplex PCR, and its TCRdb copy is limited to in-frame clones, with some not included. The sample contains some 220,000 clones, around 90% of which appear only once. Input material: peripheral blood. These receptors all stem from a man under 40 with COVID-19, enrolled during active disease.

The V gene is TRBV11-2, the J gene TRBJ2-3, with 12 bases lining up with TRBD2. The CDR3 runs 18 residues. Unmatched junction bases numbered 13, after V lost 4 bases and J lost 5 bases. Germline assignment: CDR1 SGHAT and CDR2 FQNNGV. The CDR3 region has the DNA TGTGCCAGCAGCTCCACCACCTCTAGCGGGGGGGACGGAGATACGCAGTATTTT. This sequence encodes CASSSTTSSGGDGDTQYF.

V gene TRBV29-1 combines with J gene TRBJ2-1; 9 bases fit TRBD1. CDR1 is SQVTM, CDR2 ANQGSEA, per germline. Trimming removed 2 bases from V and 3 bases from J; junction bases left unmatched: 5. CDR3 length equals 15 residues. The CDR3 DNA is TGCAGCGTTGAAACCGACAGGGGGTACTACAATGAGCAGTTCTTC. Translation: CSVETDRGYYNEQFF.

This chain uses TRBV9 with TRBJ1-2; D might be TRBD1 (5 bases). CDR1 is SGDLS, CDR2 YYNGEE, per germline. The germline V and J ends were trimmed by 4 bases and 6 bases, with 22 bases remaining between them. This CDR3 is built from 16 residues. CDR3 region: CASSRRSYGAHNGYTF. Written as DNA, the CDR3 is TGTGCCAGCAGCCGTAGGTCGTATGGGGCCCACAATGGCTACACCTTC.

V usage is TRBV18 and J usage is TRBJ1-1; a possible D gene is TRBD1 (6 bases). This CDR3 is built from 15 residues. CDR1 is KGHSH, CDR2 LQKENI, per germline. Trimming pared 0 bases from V and 3 bases from J, leaving 11 bases between. CDR3 nucleotides: TGTGCCAGCTCACCACCGAAAGGGGGTGACACTGAAGCTTTCTTT. Its protein product is CASSPPKGGDTEAFF. The variable domain in full, with the rest retrieved from reference TRBV18 and TRBJ1-1, is NAGVMQNPRHLVRRRGQEARLRCSPMKGHSHVYWYRQLPEEGLKFMVYLQKENIIDESGMPKERFSAEFPKEGPSILRIQQVVRGDSAAYFCASSPPKGGDTEAFFGQGTRLTVV.

The chain has TRBV7-9 and TRBJ1-2; D not certain. V lost 1 base to trimming and J lost 5 bases, with 14 bases between them. This CDR3 is 15 amino acids long. Germline V gene lookup returns CDR1 SEHNR and CDR2 FQNEAQ (reference sequence). The DNA for the CDR3 is TGTGCCAGCAGCTTAGGGGCAGGTGACAATTATGGCTACACCTTC. Protein product: CASSLGAGDNYGYTF.

The count of this clone is one. The chain carries TRBV30 and TRBJ2-5, with D possibly being TRBD2 (6 bases). The CDR3 sequence is 15 residues long. Trimming stripped 0 bases from V and 2 bases from J, with 13 bases between. CDR1 is GTSNPN and CDR2 is SVGIG in the germline V gene (reference sequence). CDR3 coding DNA: TGTGCCTGGAGTGTCGCAGGGAGGACTCAAGAGACCCAGTACTTC. Translating it yields CAWSVAGRTQETQYF. The full variable domain, rest sourced from reference TRBV30 and TRBJ2-5, is SQTIHQWPATLVQPVGSPLSLECTVEGTSNPNLYWYRQAAGRGLQLLFYSVGIGQISSEVPQNLSASRPQDRQFILSSKKLLLSDSGFYLCAWSVAGRTQETQYFGPGTRLLVL.

The chain employs TRBV14 and TRBJ1-6; D is undetermined. CDR3 length equals 15 residues. Trimming cost V 0 bases and J 7 bases, with 10 bases left between them. Germline lookup yields CDR1 SGHDN and CDR2 FVKESK. In DNA, the CDR3 is TGTGCCAGCAGCCAAGATTACAGCTTCAATTCACCCCTCCACTTT. Translation gives CASSQDYSFNSPLHF.

The chain has TRBV9 and TRBJ2-2; D not resolved. Trimming removed 0 bases at V and 1 base at J, with 4 bases between. This CDR3 comprises 14 residues. Looked up from germline, CDR1 is SGDLS and CDR2 is YYNGEE. CDR3 in amino acids: CASSVELNTGELFF. The CDR3 DNA reads TGTGCCAGCAGCGTAGAGCTGAACACCGGGGAGCTGTTTTTT.

The V gene is TRBV19, the J gene TRBJ1-2; no clear D. V lost 4 bases, J lost 7 bases, and 13 bases lay in between. Germline CDR1 reads LNHDA; CDR2 reads SQIVND (reference sequence). The CDR3 sequence is 13 residues long. The CDR3: CASSTPDSGGYTF. The CDR3 DNA follows: TGTGCCAGTAGTACTCCTGACTCGGGTGGCTACACCTTC.

The chain combines TRBV21-1 with TRBJ1-5; TRBD1 is the table's D call and was not checked against the DNA. TRBV21-1 is annotated as a pseudogene. CDR3 length equals 17 residues. The CDR3 here is CASSSWDRGYSNQPQHF. CDR3 coding DNA: TGTGCCAGCAGCTCCTGGGACAGGGGGTATAGCAATCAGCCCCAGCATTTT.

This clone has only one observation. The chain employs TRBV4-1 and TRBJ2-7; a possible D gene is TRBD1 (5 bases). V lost 4 bases to trimming and J lost 2 bases, with 18 bases between them. The CDR3 is 16 amino acids. Per germline, CDR1 MGHRA and CDR2 YSYEKL. As DNA, the CDR3 is TGCGCCAGCAGCCCGAGATCCGTGACAGATACCTACGAGCAGTACTTC. Translating it yields CASSPRSVTDTYEQYF.

J is TRBJ1-2 and V is TRBV7-3; D remains ambiguous. CDR1 is SGHTA and CDR2 is FQGTGA in the germline V gene. V was shortened by 0 bases and J by 4 bases, with 12 bases between the two germline ends. The length of the CDR3 is 15 residues. In nucleotides, the CDR3 is TGTGCCAGCAGCTTAACGGTGGAGGGTCGCTATGGCTACACCTTC. Translated: CASSLTVEGRYGYTF.

V usage is TRBV24-1 and J usage is TRBJ2-3; 11 positions agree with TRBD1. In germline, CDR1 is KGHDR, CDR2 SFDVKD. The J segment lost 4 bases and the V segment lost 4 bases, leaving 3 bases of the junction unmatched. The CDR3 has 15 amino acids. This CDR3 is CATSEPGQGADTQYF. CDR3 bases: TGTGCCACCAGTGAGCCGGGACAGGGGGCAGATACGCAGTATTTT.

V is TRBV1 and J is TRBJ2-1; the D call in the table, TRBD1, was not verified against the DNA. TRBV1 is reported as a pseudogene. CDR3 length: 14 amino acids. CDR3 coding DNA: TGCACCAGCAGCCAAGTGATCGTTGGCCCTGAGCAGTTCTTC. It is translated as CTSSQVIVGPEQFF.

The rearrangement links TRBV30 to TRBJ2-7; TRBD1 might be the D (6 bases). CDR1 is GTSNPN, CDR2 SVGIG, per germline (reference sequence). This CDR3 is built from 13 residues. The V and J ends lost 3 bases and 4 bases respectively, with 13 bases between them. The CDR3 DNA sequence: TGTGCCTGGAGGACAGGAACCCTTTACGAGCAGTACTTC. Translation: CAWRTGTLYEQYF.